This section outlines one T cell receptor (beta chain) sequence together with its context. The sample originates from a study of blood T cell repertoires in COVID-19. Study context: Sites across the United States, Italy and Spain contributed samples from acute and convalescent COVID-19. T cells, B-cell-depleted T cells, or PBMCs provided the cDNA or gDNA that served as material.

The junction had 4 bases not matched to a gene; V was cut back by 1 base and J by 4 bases. Germline V lookup: CDR1 MDHEN, CDR2 SYDVKM. The CDR3 has 15 amino acids. Original analysis: Estimates of nucleated cell counts were drawn from the amplification of reference gene primers. Assay: immunoSEQ multiplex PCR; the TCRdb copy retains only in-frame clones and omits some. The D gene and trimming were derived from the DNA, and the V and J assignments and clone size from that table. The sample holds about 240,000 clones, about four fifths seen once. The TCR comes from a woman aged 18-29 years with acute or convalescent COVID-19. The sequencing input was peripheral blood. J is TRBJ2-1 and V is TRBV28; 7 nucleotides align to TRBD1. CDR3 bases: TGTGCCAGCAGTTTATTGACAGGGATTTACAATGAGCAGTTCTTC. Amino acids: CASSLLTGIYNEQFF.